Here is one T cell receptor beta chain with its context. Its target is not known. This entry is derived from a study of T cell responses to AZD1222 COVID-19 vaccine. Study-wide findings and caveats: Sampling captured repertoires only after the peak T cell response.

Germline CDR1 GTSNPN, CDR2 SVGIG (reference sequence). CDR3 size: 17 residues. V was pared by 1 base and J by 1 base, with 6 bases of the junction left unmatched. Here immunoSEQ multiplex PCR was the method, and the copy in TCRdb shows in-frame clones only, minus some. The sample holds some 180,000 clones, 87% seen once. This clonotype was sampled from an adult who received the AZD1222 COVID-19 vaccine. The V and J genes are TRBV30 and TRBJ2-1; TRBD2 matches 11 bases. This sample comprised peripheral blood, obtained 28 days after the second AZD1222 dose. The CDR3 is CAWSGSSGGRSYNEQFF. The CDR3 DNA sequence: TGTGCCTGGAGTGGTTCTAGCGGGGGGCGATCCTACAATGAGCAGTTCTTC. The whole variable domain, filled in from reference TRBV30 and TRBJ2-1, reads SQTIHQWPATLVQPVGSPLSLECTVEGTSNPNLYWYRQAAGRGLQLLFYSVGIGQISSEVPQNLSASRPQDRQFILSSKKLLLSDSGFYLCAWSGSSGGRSYNEQFFGPGTRLTVL.